This T cell receptor (beta chain) is from a study of shared clonotypes between healthy human individuals. Measured with immunoSEQ multiplex PCR; TCRdb has only the in-frame clones, and not every one. The table records some 2.1 million clones, 85% to 95% of them present only once. Germline assignment: CDR1 MGHDK and CDR2 SYGVNS. The CDR3 length is 15 residues. Trimming left V 0 bases short and J 1 base short, with 9 bases between. The donors, healthy adults who were HIV-negative, had experienced no recent acute infections or vaccinations. A CD45RA+ naive subset and a CD45RA-negative memory subset were split from CD4+ cells.

This chain uses TRBV25-1 with TRBJ2-5, with D unclear. Sequences were obtained from naive CD4+ T cells sorted from blood. Subset denoted: CD45RA+ positively selected. The receptor was isolated from a man aged 18 to 30 in good health. CDR3 loop: CASSEYFPGQETQYF. CDR3 in DNA: TGTGCCAGCAGTGAATATTTTCCAGGCCAAGAGACCCAGTACTTC.